The rows below give T cell receptor beta chains drawn from one sample of a study of T cell responses to AZD1222 COVID-19 vaccine. The protocol was immunoSEQ multiplex PCR, while the TCRdb copy is restricted to in-frame clones and leaves out a portion. The data show about 74,000 clones, around 86% seen once. The specimen was peripheral blood, collected on day 0 of AZD1222 vaccination. The source is an adult in good health. The conserved cysteine and the conserved F or W are not part of the CDR3 here.

v_gene	j_gene	CDR3aa
TRBV10-3	TRBJ1-5	AISESPWATGGFNQPQH
TRBV5-6	TRBJ1-2	ASSPRTGYGYT
TRBV7-9	TRBJ1-5	ASSLAKTGSDQPQH
TRBV5-6	TRBJ1-1	ASSLGAGDKFE
TRBV5-1	TRBJ1-1	ASSHRQGLGVGTEAF
TRBV20-1	TRBJ2-1	SVWGGNEQF
TRBV12-3/TRBV12-4	TRBJ1-5	ATRSGGNQPQH
TRBV27	TRBJ1-5	ASSSSSNQPQH
TRBV25-1	TRBJ1-1	ASSEGTGPTEAF
TRBV7-9	TRBJ1-5	ASSLQGSSNQPQH
TRBV10-3	TRBJ1-1	ASITRVSAEAF
TRBV11-1	TRBJ1-1	ASSYFDLRGNTEAF
TRBV30	TRBJ1-4	AWAAGQSNEKLF
TRBV28	TRBJ2-5	ASSLGVQETQY
TRBV7-8	TRBJ2-5	ASSLAVAGGGETQY
TRBV12-3/TRBV12-4	TRBJ1-1	ASSFEDSEAF
TRBV7-8	TRBJ2-7	ASSFTRVRGHEQY
TRBV4-1	TRBJ2-5	ASSQDGAPETQY
TRBV9	TRBJ1-6	ASSFFGGAGESPLH
TRBV28	TRBJ2-7	ASSLSLYEQY
TRBV15	TRBJ2-6	ATSRGDGANVLT
TRBV29-1	TRBJ2-1	SVEEPGNEQF
TRBV19	TRBJ1-5	ASTDSYSNQPQH
TRBV19	TRBJ1-1	ASSGQGMYTEAF
TRBV3-1/TRBV3-2	TRBJ1-2	ASSQGAAGAYGYT
TRBV5-5	TRBJ2-5	ASSSERGSRGTQY
TRBV9	TRBJ1-4	ASSVRGEKLF
TRBV28	TRBJ1-5	ASTRSNQPQH
TRBV10-3	TRBJ1-1	AISEKRDIIRGTEAF
TRBV6-4	TRBJ2-7	ASSDLAGGYEQY
TRBV7-9	TRBJ1-1	ASNQVGMNTEAF
TRBV5-1	TRBJ2-3	ASSLDGGGAADTQY
TRBV7-6	TRBJ1-3	ASSPTLSGNTIY
TRBV18	TRBJ1-4	ASSPGTGREKLF
TRBV30	TRBJ1-1	AWSPDSLGTEAF
TRBV11-2	TRBJ1-4	ASSLDRWTGLSATNEKLF
TRBV5-6	TRBJ1-1	ASSVPGLGTEAF
TRBV2	TRBJ2-4	ASSELPGQAGLAKNIQY
TRBV9	TRBJ1-1	ASSLLPAGNTEAF
TRBV7-2	TRBJ2-7	ASSLGGSGSSYEQY
TRBV11-2	TRBJ2-1	ASSLGQGIHNEQF
TRBV19	TRBJ2-1	ASSTTSGTYNEQF
TRBV12-3/TRBV12-4	TRBJ2-3	ASGSLSTDTQY
TRBV19	TRBJ1-5	ASLDREVSQPQH
TRBV7-2	TRBJ1-4	ASSLASATNEKLF
TRBV6-5	TRBJ1-1	ASSPRRGAGTEAF
TRBV9	TRBJ2-1	ASSLNYNEQF
TRBV9	TRBJ1-1	ASSPIGAGGTEAF
TRBV4-2	TRBJ2-2	ASSPRGQGDANTGELF
TRBV5-1	TRBJ2-3	ASSFRPAGTDTQY
TRBV6-5	TRBJ1-3	GTQGANGNTIY
TRBV29-1	TRBJ2-5	SVRDGRGETQY
TRBV6-5	TRBJ1-5	AGQGARNQPQH
TRBV19	TRBJ1-6	ASSSRDTYNSPLH
TRBV18	TRBJ1-4	ASSPPTTGDEKLF
TRBV10-3	TRBJ1-3	AISLDSGNTIY
TRBV10-3	TRBJ2-7	AISGNYEQY
TRBV7-6	TRBJ1-2	ASSTGTGRGYT
TRBV28	TRBJ2-7	ASSHRLGSYEQY